Below, 6 T cell receptor beta chains from the same sample are listed, as sequenced in a study of response to subunit inactivated influenza vaccine. Via MiXCR, TCRdb re-called the RT-PCR reads, giving one row per CDR3 protein. The sample shows about 570,000 distinct CDR3 sequences, approximately 10% of them seen only once. This sample also belongs to another study, concerning T cells expressing NK-cell markers. As that study records: The TCR beta cDNA came from 5'RACE template switching with UMIs.

The source material was PBMCs from blood, sampled on the day of vaccination. The receptor source for this set is a man aged 50 to 59 who received an inactivated influenza vaccine.

The rearrangement uses TRBV5-1 and TRBJ2-7; possibly TRBD1 for D (6 bases). The CDR3 length is 15 residues. CDR1 is SGHRS and CDR2 is YFSETQ in the germline V gene. V lost 0 bases, J lost 5 bases, and 15 bases lay in between. Here the CDR3 reads CASSLGGRWYDEQYF. CDR3 DNA sequence: TGCGCCAGCAGCTTGGGGGGGCGCTGGTACGACGAGCAGTACTTC.

This clonotype was counted at least ten times. V and J are TRBV7-9 and TRBJ2-7; D not certain. The germline V gene has CDR1 SEHNR and CDR2 FQNEAQ (reference sequence). CDR3 length: 14 amino acids. V lost 1 base and J lost 4, with 11 bases in between. For the CDR3, the DNA is TGTGCCAGCAGCTTAGGTTTCTTAAGTTACGAGCAGTACTTC. This translates into CASSLGFLSYEQYF.

This clonotype was picked up a small number of times. Written as DNA, the CDR3 is TGTGCCATCAGTGAGCCAGTAACGGGGGGCGGCTATGGCTACACCTTC. It specifies CAISEPVTGGGYGYTF. V usage is TRBV10-3 and J usage is TRBJ1-2; TRBD1 is a possible D gene (6 bases). This CDR3 is built from 16 residues. The V end was cut by 2 bases, the J end by 4 bases, with 17 bases between. CDR1 is ENHRY and CDR2 is SYGVKD in the germline V gene.

In its sample, this clonotype was seen many times. The chain links TRBV5-1 to TRBJ2-1; D may be TRBD1 or TRBD2 (5 bases each). In germline, CDR1 is SGHRS, CDR2 YFSETQ. This CDR3 comprises 14 residues. V dropped 1 base and J dropped 7 bases, with 12 bases sitting between them. CDR3 amino acids: CASSLRGAKNEQFF. The CDR3 nucleotides read TGCGCCAGCAGCTTGCGAGGGGCAAAAAATGAGCAGTTCTTC.

This clonotype turned up a few times. The CDR3 region is CASSLGGNPIGGYTF. The CDR3, as DNA: TGTGCCAGCAGCTTGGGAGGGAACCCGATTGGAGGCTACACCTTC. The rearrangement links TRBV5-5 to TRBJ1-2; D gene uncertain. Germline V gene data show CDR1 as SGHKS and CDR2 as YYEKEE (reference sequence). CDR3 length equals 15 residues. The V gene lost 0 bases and the J gene lost 8 bases, with 17 bases spanning the gap.

V usage is TRBV4-2 and J usage is TRBJ2-5; D uncertain. Germline CDR1 LGHNA, CDR2 YNFKEQ. The CDR3 is 13 residues long. Trimming left V 1 base short and J 5 bases short, with 8 bases between. CDR3 amino acids: CASSQGNEETQYF. DNA of the CDR3: TGTGCCAGCAGCCAAGGAAACGAGGAGACCCAGTACTTC.